These T cell receptor beta chains were read from a single sample in a study of T cell responses to AZD1222 COVID-19 vaccine. This table comes from immunoSEQ multiplex PCR, and its TCRdb copy is limited to in-frame clones, with some not included. The sample yields 85,000 to 100,000 clones, around 90% seen once. Sequenced here: peripheral blood, sampled 28 days after the second AZD1222 dose. The receptors derive from an adult who received the AZD1222 COVID-19 vaccine. The CDR3 runs from the conserved cysteine through the conserved F or W.

j_gene,v_gene,CDR3aa
TRBJ1-2,TRBV19,CASSITPQEVGGYTF
TRBJ2-1,TRBV10-1,CASSAGRGVSYNEQFF
TRBJ1-2,TRBV3-1/TRBV3-2,CASSPGQGPRGYTF
TRBJ2-5,TRBV10-2,CASRAPGQGAAGDSETQYF
TRBJ1-2,TRBV2,CASSPTGGGYGYTF
TRBJ2-5,TRBV2,CASDGGRGTQYF
TRBJ1-1,TRBV4-1,CASSQGRTLSPTEAFF
TRBJ1-6,TRBV2,CASGEWSYNSPLHF
TRBJ2-2,TRBV7-3,CASSLSPRLAGGGELFF
TRBJ1-1,TRBV6-5,CASSYNRGRTEAFF
TRBJ2-5,TRBV2,CASNLGGPETQYF
TRBJ1-3,TRBV13,CASSPRTGGNTIYF
TRBJ2-7,TRBV7-9,CASSLSGPYEQYF
TRBJ1-3,TRBV2,CASSDRVPNTIYF
TRBJ2-1,TRBV11-2,CASSGRTVTIEQFF
TRBJ2-3,TRBV6-5,CASLPRGEGTDTQYF
TRBJ1-1,TRBV30,CAWSVGVNTEAFF
TRBJ1-3,TRBV5-6,CASSPRWSGGNTIYF
TRBJ2-7,TRBV5-4,CASSRGLAGQSYEQYF
TRBJ1-6,TRBV5-4,CASSLQTGMGNSPLHF
TRBJ1-2,TRBV4-1,CASSQGTQLNYGYTF
TRBJ2-3,TRBV30,CAWSDSTDTQYF
TRBJ1-5,TRBV5-1,CASSLGGGTGNQPQHF